Here is one T cell receptor beta chain with its context. This entry is derived from a study of T-cell reconstitution after alpha-beta-depleted transplantation in children. This CDR3 is built from 14 residues. Per the germline V gene, CDR1 is DFQATT and CDR2 is SNEGSKA (reference sequence). V lost 6 bases to trimming and J lost 3 bases, with 17 bases between them. Unique molecular identifiers were incorporated into the prepared TCRbeta library. TCRdb itself ran the PCR reads through MiXCR, one entry per CDR3 protein. Among some 350,000 distinct CDR3 sequences listed, about 16% were seen once. The chain carries TRBV20-1 and TRBJ2-5, with D unresolved. Material: PBMCs, mostly from graft donor cells, obtained 360 days after TCRalphabeta/CD19-depleted stem cell transplant. The receptor comes from a male patient under 10 years old who had a stem cell transplant for acute lymphoblastic leukemia, so the T cells may come from the graft donor. In DNA, the CDR3 is TGCAGTGCCCCCCTAGATCCGGCAGAAGAGACCCAGTACTTC. Its protein product is CSAPLDPAEETQYF.